The clone carrying this T cell receptor (beta chain) was seen once. This entry belongs to a study of CD8 T cells in Susac syndrome. The V and J ends lost 3 bases and 3 bases respectively, with 4 bases between them. The CDR3 is made up of 12 amino acids. Germline V gives CDR1 LGHDT, CDR2 YNNKEL (reference sequence). Reverse transcription used roughly 0.5 to 1 ug RNA and random hexamers. TCRdb processed the immunoSEQ multiplex PCR reads anew with MiXCR; each CDR3 protein has one entry. The data show around 18,000 distinct CDR3 sequences, 95% seen once. This receptor was identified in a human donor in good health. This rearrangement joins TRBV3-1 to TRBJ2-3; D is ambiguous. Sequences were obtained from CD8+ T cells from PBMCs. CDR3 nucleotides: TGTGCCAGCAGCCAGAAAACAGATACGCAGTATTTT. It specifies CASSQKTDTQYF.